These T cell receptor beta chains were read from a single sample in a study of blood T cell repertoires in COVID-19. Assay: immunoSEQ multiplex PCR; the TCRdb copy retains only in-frame clones and omits some. In the table there are roughly 250,000 clones, 88% of which are singletons. The sequenced sample consisted of peripheral blood. All receptors come from a woman in her thirties with acute or convalescent COVID-19. Both conserved end residues are part of each CDR3. D genes are given only for firm matches. Not all rows give a size; the values are once, few, many and, for expanded clones, a class.

TRBJ1-4	TRBV4-3	.	.	CASSQDLDEKLFF	TGCGCCAGCAGCCAAGATCTAGATGAAAAACTGTTTTTT
TRBJ1-1	TRBV13	.	TRBD1	CASSLGQGSPEAFF	TGTGCCAGCAGCTTGGGACAGGGATCACCTGAAGCTTTCTTT
TRBJ2-7	TRBV4-1	.	.	CASSQGTAAYEQYF	TGCGCCAGCAGCCAGGGGACTGCAGCCTACGAGCAGTACTTC
TRBJ1-1	TRBV7-9	.	TRBD1	CASSSTGGEAFF	TGTGCCAGCAGCTCCACAGGGGGCGAAGCTTTCTTT
TRBJ2-3	TRBV28	.	TRBD2	CASSLTSGNTDTQYF	TGTGCCAGCAGTTTAACTAGCGGGAATACAGATACGCAGTATTTT
TRBJ2-2	TRBV7-9	.	.	CASSLTGEDTGELFF	TGTGCCAGCAGCTTAACGGGGGAAGACACCGGGGAGCTGTTTTTT
TRBJ2-7	TRBV25-1	.	TRBD1	CASRQAGTGGEQYF	TGTGCCAGCAGACAAGCCGGGACAGGGGGCGAGCAGTACTTC
TRBJ2-5	TRBV25-1	.	TRBD2	CASTPGPPSGSGKTQYF	TGTGCCAGTACACCTGGCCCCCCTAGCGGGAGTGGAAAGACCCAGTACTTC
TRBJ2-2	TRBV29-1	.	.	CSVDSGNTGELFF	TGCAGCGTTGATAGTGGGAACACCGGGGAGCTGTTTTTT
TRBJ2-7	TRBV19	.	TRBD1	CASSATGRYEQYF	TGTGCCAGTAGTGCGACAGGGCGGTACGAGCAGTACTTC
TRBJ2-2	TRBV7-9	few	TRBD1	CASNRQGKTGELFF	TGTGCCAGCAACAGACAGGGTAAAACCGGGGAGCTGTTTTTT
TRBJ2-3	TRBV18	.	.	CASSQTTRFTDTQYF	TGTGCCAGCTCACAAACGACTAGGTTCACAGATACGCAGTATTTT
TRBJ1-1	TRBV9	.	.	CASSVAGDLHEAFF	TGTGCCAGCAGCGTAGCTGGAGATCTTCATGAAGCTTTCTTT
TRBJ1-1	TRBV12-3/TRBV12-4	.	.	CAKGENTEAFF	TGTGCTAAAGGAGAGAACACTGAAGCTTTCTTT
TRBJ2-2	TRBV11-2	.	.	CASSLIAGELFF	TGTGCCAGCAGCTTAATCGCCGGGGAGCTGTTTTTT
TRBJ2-7	TRBV7-2	.	TRBD2	CASSSGGGWSEQYF	TGTGCCAGCAGCTCGGGGGGAGGGTGGAGCGAGCAGTACTTC
TRBJ2-1	TRBV7-2	.	TRBD2	CASSSRGLAGGGEQFF	TGTGCCAGCAGCTCTAGAGGACTAGCGGGAGGGGGTGAGCAGTTCTTC
TRBJ2-7	TRBV4-3	few	.	CASSQETSSYEQYF	TGCGCCAGCAGCCAAGAGACTAGCTCCTACGAGCAGTACTTC
TRBJ2-7	TRBV7-8	.	TRBD2	CASRVAGLIDEQYF	TGTGCCAGCAGAGTAGCGGGACTCATCGACGAGCAGTACTTC
TRBJ2-3	TRBV9	.	.	CASSVSLPSDTQYF	TGTGCCAGCAGCGTATCACTACCTTCAGATACGCAGTATTTT
TRBJ2-7	TRBV7-9	.	.	CASSPMGTSSYEQYF	TGTGCCAGCAGCCCTATGGGCACCAGCTCCTACGAGCAGTACTTC
TRBJ2-7	TRBV25-1	few	.	CASSGRGSYEQYF	TGTGCCAGCAGTGGAAGGGGTTCCTACGAGCAGTACTTC
TRBJ2-2	TRBV3-1/TRBV3-2	few	.	CASSLGNSRGELFF	TGTGCCAGCAGCCTCGGGAACTCGAGGGGGGAGCTGTTTTTT
TRBJ1-5	TRBV19	once	.	CASTGQYSNQPQHF	TGTGCCAGTACCGGACAGTATAGCAATCAGCCCCAGCATTTT
TRBJ2-3	TRBV5-1	once	TRBD2	CASSLVPGGPADTQYF	TGCGCCAGCAGCTTGGTTCCGGGAGGGCCGGCAGATACGCAGTATTTT
TRBJ2-2	TRBV10-3	.	TRBD2	CAISEPSGLNTGELFF	TGTGCCATCAGTGAACCTAGCGGCTTAAACACCGGGGAGCTGTTTTTT
TRBJ2-3	TRBV7-9	medium-sized	TRBD2	CASSSMGTSGVWVDTQYF	TGTGCCAGCAGCTCCATGGGGACTAGCGGGGTCTGGGTAGATACGCAGTATTTT
TRBJ2-1	TRBV19	.	.	CASSRWTTYNEQFF	TGTGCCAGTAGTAGGTGGACTACTTACAATGAGCAGTTCTTC
TRBJ1-5	TRBV6-5	.	.	CASSQFNQPQHF	TGTGCCAGCAGCCAGTTCAATCAGCCCCAGCATTTT
TRBJ2-2	TRBV6-6	few	TRBD2	CASSYSLTSDTGELFF	TGTGCCAGCAGTTACTCGTTGACTAGCGACACCGGGGAGCTGTTTTTT
TRBJ2-7	TRBV12-3/TRBV12-4	.	.	CASSSRGAYEQYF	TGTGCCAGCAGTTCGCGTGGAGCCTACGAGCAGTACTTC
TRBJ2-2	TRBV6-2/TRBV6-3	.	TRBD1	CASSYAPTGRGELFF	TGTGCCAGCAGTTACGCCCCGACAGGGCGCGGGGAGCTGTTTTTT
TRBJ1-2	TRBV25-1	.	.	CASRLTGSNYGYTF	TGTGCCAGCCGACTAACAGGGTCTAACTATGGCTACACCTTC
TRBJ2-7	TRBV29-1	.	.	CSVEVPDSFTYEQYF	TGCAGCGTCGAGGTCCCGGACAGCTTCACCTACGAGCAGTACTTC
TRBJ1-1	TRBV7-9	.	.	CASSLEGREEAFF	TGTGCCAGCAGCTTAGAGGGGCGGGAGGAAGCTTTCTTT
TRBJ2-7	TRBV7-8	.	TRBD2	CASSPRGGATEQYF	TGTGCCAGCAGCCCCCGGGGAGGGGCGACCGAGCAGTACTTC
TRBJ1-5	TRBV7-2	.	.	CASSLFQLNQPQHF	TGTGCCAGCAGCTTATTTCAGTTAAATCAGCCCCAGCATTTT
TRBJ2-2	TRBV2	.	TRBD1	CARDRDRVSTGELFF	TGTGCCAGGGACCGGGACAGGGTCAGCACCGGGGAGCTGTTTTTT
TRBJ1-6	TRBV14	.	.	CASSQVLRDSPLHF	TGTGCCAGCAGCCAAGTACTGAGGGATTCACCCCTCCACTTT
TRBJ1-1	TRBV5-5	.	.	CASSLARGFKGNTEAFF	TGTGCCAGCAGCTTGGCAAGGGGGTTTAAGGGGAACACTGAAGCTTTCTTT
TRBJ2-5	TRBV9	.	TRBD2	CASSVGSRLAGSETQYF	TGTGCCAGCAGCGTAGGGTCTCGACTAGCGGGATCGGAGACCCAGTACTTC
TRBJ2-1	TRBV6-5	.	TRBD1	CASLGTAYNEQFF	TGTGCCAGCTTAGGGACAGCTTACAATGAGCAGTTCTTC